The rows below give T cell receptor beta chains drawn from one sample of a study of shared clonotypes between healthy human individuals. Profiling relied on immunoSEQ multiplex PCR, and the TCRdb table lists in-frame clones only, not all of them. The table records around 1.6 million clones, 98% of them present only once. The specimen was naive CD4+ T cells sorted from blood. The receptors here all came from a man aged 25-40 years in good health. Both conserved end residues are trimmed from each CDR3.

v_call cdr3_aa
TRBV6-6 ASREGQGNYEQY
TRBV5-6 ASSLSAGEAF
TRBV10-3 AIAVQNTEAF
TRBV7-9 ASSSRTGFTLEANEKLF
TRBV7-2 ASSTRTGTYNEQF
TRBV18 ASSPLGGAGYGYT
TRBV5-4 ASSLPGEWEGYT
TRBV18 ASSPLAGRDEQF
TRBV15 ATSRESGLLTHEQF
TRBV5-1 ASSRSGQVLYNEQF
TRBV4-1 ASSPGGRSYEQY
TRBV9 ASSAQTSGRQETQY
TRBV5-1 ASSPGGVLAKNIQY
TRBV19 ASSIAPDPIAYEQY
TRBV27 ASTDYMNTEAF
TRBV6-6 ASRRTSGRETQY
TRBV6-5 ASSYTVPGELF
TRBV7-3 ASSIQGAANTEAF
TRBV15 ATSREHGGDKTQY
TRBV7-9 ASSSREDRNEQF
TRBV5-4 ASSRSGAGGNTQY
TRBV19 ASSIAQDSYEQY
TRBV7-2 ASTRWDGPYEQY
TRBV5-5 ASSPTRGLERQF
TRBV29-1 SVVNRGDIQY
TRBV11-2 ASSPGLAYNEQF
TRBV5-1 ASSTGTFSTDTQY
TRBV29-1 SVAAGAAEAF
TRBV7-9 ASSLVKRVAGVPTYEQY
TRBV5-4 ASSSTPGLANYEQY
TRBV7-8 ASSPERGFYNQPQH
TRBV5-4 ASSLRVGTEAF
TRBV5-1 ASANRFNGITEAF
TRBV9 ASSVGDSFNTEAF
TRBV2 ASSSDRGLYGYT
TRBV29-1 SLGRADGGYT
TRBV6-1 ASLKDRVQETQY
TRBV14 ASSQEAGKWNTIY
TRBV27 ASSPGRTSGRIWELF
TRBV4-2 ASSLGQGGKTQY
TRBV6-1 ASSAPFWNQPQH
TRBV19 ASSMMSQNYGYT
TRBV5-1 ASSPTSGTQY
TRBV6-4 ASSLLAGGNNEQF